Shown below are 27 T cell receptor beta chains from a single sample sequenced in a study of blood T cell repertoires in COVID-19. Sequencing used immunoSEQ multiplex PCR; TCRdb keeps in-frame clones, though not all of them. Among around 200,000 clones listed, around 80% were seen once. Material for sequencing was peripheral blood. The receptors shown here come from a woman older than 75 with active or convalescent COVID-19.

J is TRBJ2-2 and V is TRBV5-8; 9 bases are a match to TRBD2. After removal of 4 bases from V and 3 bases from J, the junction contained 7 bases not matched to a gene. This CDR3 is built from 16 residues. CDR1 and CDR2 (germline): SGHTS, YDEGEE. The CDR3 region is CASSGHSGGYTGELFF. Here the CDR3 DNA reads TGTGCCAGCAGCGGACATAGCGGGGGATACACCGGGGAGCTGTTTTTT.

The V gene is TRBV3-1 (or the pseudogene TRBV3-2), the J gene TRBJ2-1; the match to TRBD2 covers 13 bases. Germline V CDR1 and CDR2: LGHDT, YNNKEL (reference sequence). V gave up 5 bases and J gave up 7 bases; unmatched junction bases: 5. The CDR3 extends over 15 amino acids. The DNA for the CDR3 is TGTGCCAGCAGCAACGGACTAGCGGGGGCTAATGAGCAGTTCTTC. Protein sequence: CASSNGLAGANEQFF.

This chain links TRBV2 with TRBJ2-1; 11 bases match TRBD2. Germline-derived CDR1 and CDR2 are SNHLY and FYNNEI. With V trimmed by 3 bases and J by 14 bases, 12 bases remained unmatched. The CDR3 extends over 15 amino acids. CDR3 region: CASSELGRLAGGKFF. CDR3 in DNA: TGTGCCAGCAGTGAGTTGGGAAGGCTAGCGGGGGGCAAGTTCTTC.

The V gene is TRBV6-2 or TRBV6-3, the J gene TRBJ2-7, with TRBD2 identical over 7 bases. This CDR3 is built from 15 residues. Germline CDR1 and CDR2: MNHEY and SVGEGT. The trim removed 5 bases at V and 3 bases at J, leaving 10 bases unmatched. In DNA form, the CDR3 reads TGTGCCAGCAGTCACCCCAGAGCGGGGAACTACGAGCAGTACTTC. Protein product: CASSHPRAGNYEQYF.

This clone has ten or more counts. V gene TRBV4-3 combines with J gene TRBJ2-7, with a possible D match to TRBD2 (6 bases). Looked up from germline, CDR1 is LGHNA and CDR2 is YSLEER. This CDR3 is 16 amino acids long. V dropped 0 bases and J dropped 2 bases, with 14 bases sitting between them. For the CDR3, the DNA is TGCGCCAGCAGCCAAGATCGGGGGACGGTAACCTACGAGCAGTACTTC. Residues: CASSQDRGTVTYEQYF.

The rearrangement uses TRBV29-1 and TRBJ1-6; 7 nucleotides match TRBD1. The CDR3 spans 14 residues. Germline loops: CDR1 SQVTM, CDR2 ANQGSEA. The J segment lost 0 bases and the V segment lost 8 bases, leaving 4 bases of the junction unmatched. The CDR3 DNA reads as TGCAGCTGCCGGGACAGCTCCTATAATTCACCCCTCCACTTT. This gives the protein CSCRDSSYNSPLHF.

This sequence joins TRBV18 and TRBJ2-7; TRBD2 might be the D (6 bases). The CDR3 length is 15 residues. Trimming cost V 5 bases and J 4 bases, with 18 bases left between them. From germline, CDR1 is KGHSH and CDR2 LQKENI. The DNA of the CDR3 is TGTGCCAGCTCAAGGAGGGGAGGAAAGGATTACGAGCAGTACTTC. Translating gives CASSRRGGKDYEQYF.

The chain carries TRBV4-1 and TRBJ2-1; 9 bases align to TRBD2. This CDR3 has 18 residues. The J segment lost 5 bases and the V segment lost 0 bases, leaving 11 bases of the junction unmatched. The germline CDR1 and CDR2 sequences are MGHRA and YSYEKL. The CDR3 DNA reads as TGCGCCAGCAGCCAAGACCCCCCCTGGGAGCGGGGGGACAATGAGCAGTTCTTC. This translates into CASSQDPPWERGDNEQFF.

CDR3 protein: CASSQDGRDNSPLHF. DNA for the CDR3: TGTGCCAGCAGCCAAGATGGCAGGGATAATTCACCCCTCCACTTT. The gene calls are TRBV4-2 and TRBJ1-6; maybe TRBD1 (5 bases). V gave up 0 bases and J gave up 5 bases, with 8 bases separating them. CDR1 and CDR2 (germline): LGHNA, YNFKEQ. CDR3 size: 15 residues.

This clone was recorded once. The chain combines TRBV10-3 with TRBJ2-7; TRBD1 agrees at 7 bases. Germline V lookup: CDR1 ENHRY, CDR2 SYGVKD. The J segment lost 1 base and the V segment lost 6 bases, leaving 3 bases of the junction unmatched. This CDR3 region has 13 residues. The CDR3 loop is CAIRGTASYEQYF. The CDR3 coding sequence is TGTGCCATCAGAGGGACAGCGTCCTACGAGCAGTACTTC.

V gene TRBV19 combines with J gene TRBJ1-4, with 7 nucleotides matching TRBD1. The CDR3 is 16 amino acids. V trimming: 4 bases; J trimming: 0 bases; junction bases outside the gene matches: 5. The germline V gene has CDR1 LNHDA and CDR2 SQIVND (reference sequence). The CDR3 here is CASSRTGLATNEKLFF. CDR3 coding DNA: TGTGCCAGTAGTAGGACAGGACTTGCAACTAATGAAAAACTGTTTTTT.

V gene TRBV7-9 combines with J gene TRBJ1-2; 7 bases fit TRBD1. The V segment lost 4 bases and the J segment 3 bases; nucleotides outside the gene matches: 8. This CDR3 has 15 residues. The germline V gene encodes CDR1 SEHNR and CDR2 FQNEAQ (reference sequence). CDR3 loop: CASSSTQGRDYGYTF. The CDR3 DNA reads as TGTGCCAGCAGCTCCACACAGGGGCGCGACTATGGCTACACCTTC.

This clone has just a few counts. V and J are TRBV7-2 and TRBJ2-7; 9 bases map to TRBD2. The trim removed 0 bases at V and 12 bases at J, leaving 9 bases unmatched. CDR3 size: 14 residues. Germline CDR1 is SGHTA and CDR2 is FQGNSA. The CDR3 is CASSLAAGGGVPYF. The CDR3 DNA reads TGTGCCAGCAGCTTAGCGGCGGGCGGGGGGGTACCGTACTTC. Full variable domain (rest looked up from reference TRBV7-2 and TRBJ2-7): GAGVSQSPSNKVTEKGKDVELRCDPISGHTALYWYRQSLGQGLEFLIYFQGNSAPDKSGLPSDRFSAERTGGSVSTLTIQRTQQEDSAVYLCASSLAAGGGVPYFGPGTRLTVT.

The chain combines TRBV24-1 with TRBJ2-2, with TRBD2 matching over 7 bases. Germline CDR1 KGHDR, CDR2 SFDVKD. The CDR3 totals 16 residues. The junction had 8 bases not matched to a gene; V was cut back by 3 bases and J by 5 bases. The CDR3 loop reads CATSDKAGILTGELFF. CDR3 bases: TGTGCCACCAGTGATAAAGCGGGGATCTTAACCGGGGAGCTGTTTTTT.

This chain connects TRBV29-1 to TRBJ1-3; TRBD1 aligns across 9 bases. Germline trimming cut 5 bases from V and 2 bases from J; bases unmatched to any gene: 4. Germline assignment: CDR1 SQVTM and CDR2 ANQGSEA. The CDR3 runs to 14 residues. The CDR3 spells CSVWTGAAGNTIYF. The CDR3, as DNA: TGCAGCGTTTGGACAGGGGCAGCTGGAAACACCATATATTTT.

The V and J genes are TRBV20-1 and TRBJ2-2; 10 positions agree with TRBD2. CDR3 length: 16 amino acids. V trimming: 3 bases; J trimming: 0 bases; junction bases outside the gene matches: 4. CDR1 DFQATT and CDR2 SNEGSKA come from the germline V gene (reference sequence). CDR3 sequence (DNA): TGCAGTGCTAGTAGGACTAGCGGCGCGAACACCGGGGAGCTGTTTTTT. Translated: CSASRTSGANTGELFF.

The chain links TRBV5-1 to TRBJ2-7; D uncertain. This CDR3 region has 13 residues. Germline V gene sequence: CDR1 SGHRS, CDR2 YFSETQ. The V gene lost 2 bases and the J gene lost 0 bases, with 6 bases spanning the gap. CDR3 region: CASSFTVSYEQYF. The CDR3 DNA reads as TGCGCCAGCAGCTTTACAGTCTCCTACGAGCAGTACTTC.

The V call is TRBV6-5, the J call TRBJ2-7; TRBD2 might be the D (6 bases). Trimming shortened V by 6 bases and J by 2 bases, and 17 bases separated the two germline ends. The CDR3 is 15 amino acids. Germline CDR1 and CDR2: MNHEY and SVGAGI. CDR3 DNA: TGTGCCAGCAGCCACAGTGGGGACTCAGCCTACGAGCAGTACTTC. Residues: CASSHSGDSAYEQYF.

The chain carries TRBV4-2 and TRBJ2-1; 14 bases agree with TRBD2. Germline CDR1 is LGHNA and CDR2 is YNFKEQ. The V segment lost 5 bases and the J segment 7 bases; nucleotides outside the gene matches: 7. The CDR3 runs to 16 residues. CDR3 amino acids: CASSARLAGGVNEQFF. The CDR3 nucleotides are TGTGCCAGCAGCGCAAGACTAGCGGGGGGGGTAAATGAGCAGTTCTTC.

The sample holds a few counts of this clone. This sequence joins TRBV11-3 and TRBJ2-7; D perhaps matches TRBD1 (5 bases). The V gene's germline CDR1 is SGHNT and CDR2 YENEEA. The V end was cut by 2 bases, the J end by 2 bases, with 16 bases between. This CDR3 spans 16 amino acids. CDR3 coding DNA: TGTGCCAGCAGCTTATGTAGGACACCCAAAACCTACGAGCAGTACTTC. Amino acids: CASSLCRTPKTYEQYF. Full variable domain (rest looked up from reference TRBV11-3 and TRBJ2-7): EAGVVQSPRYKIIEKKQPVAFWCNPISGHNTLYWYLQNLGQGPELLIRYENEEAVDDSQLPKDRFSAERLKGVDSTLKIQPAELGDSAVYLCASSLCRTPKTYEQYFGPGTRLTVT.

This CDR3 reads CASSQDTFVRERAYEQYF. The CDR3 DNA sequence: TGCGCCAGCAGCCAAGATACTTTTGTGCGGGAGAGGGCCTACGAGCAGTACTTC. The chain links TRBV4-1 to TRBJ2-7, with 7 bases identical to TRBD2. Germline values: CDR1 MGHRA, CDR2 YSYEKL. The CDR3 runs to 18 residues. After removal of 0 bases from V and 2 bases from J, the junction contained 13 bases not matched to a gene.

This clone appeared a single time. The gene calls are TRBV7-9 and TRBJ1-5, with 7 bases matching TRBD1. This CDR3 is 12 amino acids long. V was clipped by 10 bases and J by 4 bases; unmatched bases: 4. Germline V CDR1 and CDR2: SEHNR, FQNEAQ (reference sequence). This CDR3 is CATQGGNQPQHF. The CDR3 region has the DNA TGTGCCACCCAGGGGGGAAATCAGCCCCAGCATTTT.

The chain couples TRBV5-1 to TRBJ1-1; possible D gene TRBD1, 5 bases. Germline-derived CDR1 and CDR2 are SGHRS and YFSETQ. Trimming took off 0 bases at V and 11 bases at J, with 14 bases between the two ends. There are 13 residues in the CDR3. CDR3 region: CASSLGGSGAAFF. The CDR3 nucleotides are TGCGCCAGCAGCTTGGGTGGCAGCGGGGCGGCTTTCTTT. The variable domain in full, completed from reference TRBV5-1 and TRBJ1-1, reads KAGVTQTPRYLIKTRGQQVTLSCSPISGHRSVSWYQQTPGQGLQFLFEYFSETQRNKGNFPGRFSGRQFSNSRSEMNVSTLELGDSALYLCASSLGGSGAAFFGQGTRLTVV.

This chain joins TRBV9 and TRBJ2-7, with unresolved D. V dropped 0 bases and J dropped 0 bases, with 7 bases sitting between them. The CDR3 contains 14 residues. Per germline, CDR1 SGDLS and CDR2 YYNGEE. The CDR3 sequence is CASSVGAGSYEQYF. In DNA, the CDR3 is TGTGCCAGCAGCGTAGGGGCAGGCTCCTACGAGCAGTACTTC.

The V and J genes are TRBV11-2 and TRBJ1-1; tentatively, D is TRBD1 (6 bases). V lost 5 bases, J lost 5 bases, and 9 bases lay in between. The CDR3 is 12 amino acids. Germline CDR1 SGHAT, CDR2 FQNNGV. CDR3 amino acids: CASSQGGTEAFF. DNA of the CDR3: TGTGCCAGCAGCCAAGGGGGTACTGAAGCTTTCTTT.

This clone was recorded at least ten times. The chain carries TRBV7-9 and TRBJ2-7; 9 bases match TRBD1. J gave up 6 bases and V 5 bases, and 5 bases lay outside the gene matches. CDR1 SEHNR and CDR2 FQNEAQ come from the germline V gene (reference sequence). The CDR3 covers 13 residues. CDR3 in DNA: TGTGCCAGCAGCCCCGGGACAGGGTCCGAGCAGTACTTC. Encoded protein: CASSPGTGSEQYF.

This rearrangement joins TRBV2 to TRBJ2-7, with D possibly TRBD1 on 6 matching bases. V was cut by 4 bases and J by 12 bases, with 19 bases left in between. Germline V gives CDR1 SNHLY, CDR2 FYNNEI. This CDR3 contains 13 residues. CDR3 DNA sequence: TGTGCCAGCAGTGTAGAACAGGGCCAGAGTCTGTACTTC. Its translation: CASSVEQGQSLYF.